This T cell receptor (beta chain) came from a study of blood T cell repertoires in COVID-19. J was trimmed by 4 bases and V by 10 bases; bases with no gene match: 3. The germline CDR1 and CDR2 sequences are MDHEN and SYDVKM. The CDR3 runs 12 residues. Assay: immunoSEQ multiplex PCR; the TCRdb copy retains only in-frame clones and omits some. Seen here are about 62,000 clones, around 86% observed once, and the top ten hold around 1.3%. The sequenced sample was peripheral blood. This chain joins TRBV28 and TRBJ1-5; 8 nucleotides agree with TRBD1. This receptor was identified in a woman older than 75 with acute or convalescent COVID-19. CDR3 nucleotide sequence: TGTGCCACCGACAGGGGAAATCAGCCCCAGCATTTT. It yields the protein CATDRGNQPQHF. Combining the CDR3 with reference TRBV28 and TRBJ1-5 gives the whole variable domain DVKVTQSSRYLVKRTGEKVFLECVQDMDHENMFWYRQDPGLGLRLIYFSYDVKMKEKGDIPEGYSVSREKKERFSLILESASTNQTSMYLCATDRGNQPQHFGDGTRLSIL.